This T cell receptor (beta chain) originates from a study of blood T cell repertoires in COVID-19. Study as a whole: Samples came from the United States, Italy and Spain, spanning acute and convalescent COVID-19.

The CDR3 sequence is 14 residues long. The V segment lost 5 bases and the J segment 10 bases; nucleotides outside the gene matches: 8. From germline, CDR1 is MNHEY and CDR2 SVGAGI. In the source study's methods: It was from reference gene primer amplification that nucleated cell counts were estimated. Measured with immunoSEQ multiplex PCR; TCRdb has only the in-frame clones, and not every one. D and trimming come from the DNA, and the V and J calls and clone size come from that table. The sample lists around 250,000 clones, around 86% occurring once. The sample comprised peripheral blood. The sequence came from a woman aged 55-69 years who had recovered from COVID-19. The V call is TRBV6-5, the J call TRBJ2-5; TRBD2 matches 12 bases. In DNA form, the CDR3 reads TGTGCCAGCAGTACTAGCGGGGGGAGCCGTGTCCAGTACTTC. Amino acid sequence: CASSTSGGSRVQYF.